The clone carrying this TCR beta chain showed up just a few times. The repertoire was sequenced with immunoSEQ multiplex PCR; TCRdb's copy has only in-frame clones and lacks some. This sample has 150,000 to 200,000 clones, with around 72% found just once. CDR3 length equals 13 residues. Germline assignment: CDR1 MNHEY and CDR2 SVGAGI. The V end was cut by 8 bases, the J end by 1 base, with 12 bases between. The sample belongs to a study of cytotoxic CD8 clonotypes in ibrutinib-treated CLL. The material was PBMCs, obtained after 24 months of ibrutinib treatment. This chain uses TRBV6-5 with TRBJ2-7, with D unclear. This receptor was identified in a human donor with chronic lymphocytic leukemia. The CDR3 loop reads CASSPDGSYEQYF. The DNA for the CDR3 is TGTGCCAGCTCCCCGGACGGATCCTACGAGCAGTACTTC.